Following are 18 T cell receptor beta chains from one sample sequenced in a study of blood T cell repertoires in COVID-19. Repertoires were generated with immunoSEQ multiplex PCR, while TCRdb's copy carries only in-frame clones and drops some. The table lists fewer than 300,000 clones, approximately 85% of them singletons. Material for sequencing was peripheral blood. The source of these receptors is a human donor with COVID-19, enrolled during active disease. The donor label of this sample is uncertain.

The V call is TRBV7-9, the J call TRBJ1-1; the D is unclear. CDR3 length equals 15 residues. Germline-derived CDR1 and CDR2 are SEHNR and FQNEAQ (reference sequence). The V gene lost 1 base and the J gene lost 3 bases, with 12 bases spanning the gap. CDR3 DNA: TGTGCCAGCAGCTTAGGCGGCGGTCGGTACACTGAAGCTTTCTTT. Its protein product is CASSLGGGRYTEAFF.

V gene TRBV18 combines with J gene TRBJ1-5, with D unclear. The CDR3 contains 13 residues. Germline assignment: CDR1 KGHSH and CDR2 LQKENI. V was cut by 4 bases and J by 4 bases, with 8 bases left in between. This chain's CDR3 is CASSLAGNQPQHF. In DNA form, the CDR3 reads TGTGCCAGCTCACTGGCGGGGAATCAGCCCCAGCATTTT. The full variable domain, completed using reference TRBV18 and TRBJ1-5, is NAGVMQNPRHLVRRRGQEARLRCSPMKGHSHVYWYRQLPEEGLKFMVYLQKENIIDESGMPKERFSAEFPKEGPSILRIQQVVRGDSAAYFCASSLAGNQPQHFGDGTRLSIL.

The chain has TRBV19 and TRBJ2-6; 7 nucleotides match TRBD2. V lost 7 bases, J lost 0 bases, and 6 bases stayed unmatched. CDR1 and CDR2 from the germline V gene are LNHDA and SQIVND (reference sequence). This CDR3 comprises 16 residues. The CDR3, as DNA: TGTGCCAGTACTAGCGGCCTTCGCTCTGGGGCCAACGTCCTGACTTTC. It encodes CASTSGLRSGANVLTF.

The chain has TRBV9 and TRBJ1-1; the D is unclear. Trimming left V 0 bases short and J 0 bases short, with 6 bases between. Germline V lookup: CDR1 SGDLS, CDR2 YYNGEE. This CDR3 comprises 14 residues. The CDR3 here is CASSVGVMNTEAFF. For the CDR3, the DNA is TGTGCCAGCAGCGTAGGAGTCATGAACACTGAAGCTTTCTTT.

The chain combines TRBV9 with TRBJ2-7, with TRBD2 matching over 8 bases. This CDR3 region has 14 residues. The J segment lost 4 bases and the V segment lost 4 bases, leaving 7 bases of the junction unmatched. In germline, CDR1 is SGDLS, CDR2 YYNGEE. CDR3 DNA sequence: TGTGCCAGCAGCTCCGGGAGGGGAGCTTACGAGCAGTACTTC. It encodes CASSSGRGAYEQYF.

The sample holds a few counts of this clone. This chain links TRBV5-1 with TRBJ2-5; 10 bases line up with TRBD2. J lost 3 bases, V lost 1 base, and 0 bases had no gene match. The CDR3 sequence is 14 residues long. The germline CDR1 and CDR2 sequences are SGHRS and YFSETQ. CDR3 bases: TGCGCCAGCAGCTTGACTAGCGGGAAAGAGACCCAGTACTTC. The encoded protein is CASSLTSGKETQYF.

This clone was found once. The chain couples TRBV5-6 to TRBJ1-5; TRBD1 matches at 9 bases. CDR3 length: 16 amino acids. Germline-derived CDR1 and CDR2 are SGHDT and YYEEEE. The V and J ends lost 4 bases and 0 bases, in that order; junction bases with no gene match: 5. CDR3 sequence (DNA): TGTGCCAGCAGCAAGGACAGGGGCACTAGCAATCAGCCCCAGCATTTT. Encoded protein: CASSKDRGTSNQPQHF.

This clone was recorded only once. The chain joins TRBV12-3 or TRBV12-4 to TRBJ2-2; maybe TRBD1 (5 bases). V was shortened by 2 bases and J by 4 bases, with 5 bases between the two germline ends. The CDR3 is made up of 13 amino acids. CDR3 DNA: TGTGCCAGCAGTTTACAGGGCACCGGGGAGCTGTTTTTT. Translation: CASSLQGTGELFF.

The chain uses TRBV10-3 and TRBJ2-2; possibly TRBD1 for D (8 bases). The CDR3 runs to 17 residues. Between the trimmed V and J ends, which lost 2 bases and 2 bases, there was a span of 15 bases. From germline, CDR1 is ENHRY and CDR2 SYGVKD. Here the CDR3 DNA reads TGTGCCATCAGTGAGCCCAACAGGGGGGGAAACACCGGGGAGCTGTTTTTT. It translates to CAISEPNRGGNTGELFF.

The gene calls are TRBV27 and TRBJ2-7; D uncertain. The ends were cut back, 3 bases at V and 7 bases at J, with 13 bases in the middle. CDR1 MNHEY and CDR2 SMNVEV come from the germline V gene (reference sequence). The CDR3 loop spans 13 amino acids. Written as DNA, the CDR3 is TGTGCCAGCAGTTTTGAACGCCTACAGGAGCAGTACTTC. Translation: CASSFERLQEQYF.

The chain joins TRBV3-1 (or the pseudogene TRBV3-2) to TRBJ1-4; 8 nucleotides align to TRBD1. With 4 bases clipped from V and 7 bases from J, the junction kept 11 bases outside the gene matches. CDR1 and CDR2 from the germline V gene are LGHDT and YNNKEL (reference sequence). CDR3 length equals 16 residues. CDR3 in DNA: TGTGCCAGCAGCCCAGCTTCCACAGGGGGTGGTGAAAAACTGTTTTTT. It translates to CASSPASTGGGEKLFF.

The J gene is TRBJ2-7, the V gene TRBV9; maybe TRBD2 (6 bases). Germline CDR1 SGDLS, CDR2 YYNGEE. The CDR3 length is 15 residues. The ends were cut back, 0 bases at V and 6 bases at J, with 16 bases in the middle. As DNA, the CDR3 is TGTGCCAGCAGCGTAGGGGTAGCGGAATCGGGCGAGCAGTACTTC. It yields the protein CASSVGVAESGEQYF.

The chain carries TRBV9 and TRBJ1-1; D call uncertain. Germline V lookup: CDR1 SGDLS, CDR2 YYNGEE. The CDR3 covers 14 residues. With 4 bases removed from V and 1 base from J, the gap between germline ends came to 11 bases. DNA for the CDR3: TGTGCCAGCAGCTTTTTGTACGGGAACACTGAAGCTTTCTTT. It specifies CASSFLYGNTEAFF.

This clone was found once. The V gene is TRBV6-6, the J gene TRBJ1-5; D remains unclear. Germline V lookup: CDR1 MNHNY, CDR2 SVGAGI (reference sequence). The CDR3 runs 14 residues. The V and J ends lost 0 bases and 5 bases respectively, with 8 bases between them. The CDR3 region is CASSYSNADQPQHF. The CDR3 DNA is TGTGCCAGCAGTTACTCGAATGCGGATCAGCCCCAGCATTTT.

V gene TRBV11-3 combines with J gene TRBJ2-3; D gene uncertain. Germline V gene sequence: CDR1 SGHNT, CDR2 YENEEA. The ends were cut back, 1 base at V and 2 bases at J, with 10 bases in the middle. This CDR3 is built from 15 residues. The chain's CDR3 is CASSLGSGTTDTQYF. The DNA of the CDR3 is TGTGCCAGCAGCTTAGGATCAGGTACCACAGATACGCAGTATTTT.

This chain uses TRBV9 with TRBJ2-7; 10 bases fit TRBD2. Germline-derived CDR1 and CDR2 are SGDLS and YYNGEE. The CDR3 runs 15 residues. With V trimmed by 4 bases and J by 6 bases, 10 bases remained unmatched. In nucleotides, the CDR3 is TGTGCCAGCAGCAAAGGACTAGCGGCCTATTCCGAGCAGTACTTC. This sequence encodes CASSKGLAAYSEQYF.

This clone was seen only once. The CDR3 region is CASSYIGAGGNTEAFF. The CDR3 nucleotides read TGTGCCAGCAGTTACATAGGGGCAGGGGGCAACACTGAAGCTTTCTTT. The chain carries TRBV6-5 and TRBJ1-1, with 8 bases lining up with TRBD1. J gave up 2 bases and V 2 bases, and 7 bases lay outside the gene matches. CDR1 and CDR2 from the germline V gene are MNHEY and SVGAGI. This CDR3 has 16 residues.

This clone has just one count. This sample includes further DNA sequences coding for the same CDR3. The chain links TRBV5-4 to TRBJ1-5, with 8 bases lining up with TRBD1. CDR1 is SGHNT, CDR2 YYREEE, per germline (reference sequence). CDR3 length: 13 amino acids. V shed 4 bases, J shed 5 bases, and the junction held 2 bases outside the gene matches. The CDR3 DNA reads TGTGCCAGCAGCCTGGACAGGGATCAGCCCCAGCATTTT. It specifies CASSLDRDQPQHF.